This TCR beta chain was sequenced in a study of graft-versus-host responses after intestinal transplantation. Study information: Every recipient underwent anti-thymocyte globulin induction, then tacrolimus and steroids for 2 to 3 years.

Study results and limitations: GvH clones were found in recipient marrow; some appeared first in ileum or blood.

V dropped 1 base and J dropped 9 bases, with 13 bases sitting between them. The CDR3 has 15 amino acids. The germline V gene encodes CDR1 MGHRA and CDR2 YSYEKL. Note on this clone: Its antigen remains unknown.

Assay: immunoSEQ multiplex PCR; the TCRdb copy retains only in-frame clones and omits some. This sample has about 57,000 clones, with around 90% found just once. This sequence joins TRBV4-1 and TRBJ1-6, with D uncertain. The sequence came from a human patient who received an intestinal transplant, so some T cells may come from the graft donor. Sequenced material: PBMCs, taken 26 days after transplant. The CDR3 DNA sequence: TGCGCCAGCAGCCAAGTTTGGCCTGCGGGTTCACCCCTCCACTTT. Its translation is CASSQVWPAGSPLHF.